This record looks at one T cell receptor (beta chain) sequence and its context. The antigen remains undetermined. This sample stems from a study of response to subunit inactivated influenza vaccine. The CDR3 spans 16 residues. V trimming: 6 bases; J trimming: 4 bases; junction bases outside the gene matches: 14. CDR1 DFQATT and CDR2 SNEGSKA come from the germline V gene (reference sequence). TCRdb called the RT-PCR reads again in MiXCR, with one record for every CDR3 protein. The sample includes 250,000 to 350,000 distinct CDR3 sequences, roughly 22% of them seen just once. Overall study findings and caveats: Every seasonal influenza vaccination brings in few new T cells, the authors suggested.

This chain uses TRBV20-1 with TRBJ2-3; 9 bases line up with TRBD2. This TCR derives from a man aged 45-69 years who received an inactivated influenza vaccine. The input for sequencing was PBMCs from blood, taken 21 months after vaccination. The CDR3 region has the DNA TGCAGTGCGATCCGGGCTAGCGGGAACGGGGCAGATACGCAGTATTTT. The encoded protein is CSAIRASGNGADTQYF.